The rows below give T cell receptor beta chains drawn from one sample of a study of blood T cell repertoires in COVID-19. Generated by immunoSEQ multiplex PCR, the TCRdb table keeps only in-frame clones and is missing some. The sample records 150,000 to 200,000 clones, roughly 86% being singletons. Sequenced material: peripheral blood. These receptors were obtained from a middle-aged man with active or convalescent COVID-19. Each CDR3 is given with its conserved first and last residue. The order of the fields is D gene, CDR3 length, V gene, J gene, clone size, CDR3 protein, CDR3 DNA. The D gene is left open where the match is weak. Only some rows state a clone size, as once, few, many or a class for expanded clones.

TRBD1	13	TRBV5-4	TRBJ2-1	NA	CASSWGQANEQFF	TGTGCCAGCAGCTGGGGACAGGCGAATGAGCAGTTCTTC
NA	13	TRBV6-1	TRBJ1-5	NA	CASSENRVQPQHF	TGTGCCAGCAGTGAAAACAGGGTGCAGCCCCAGCATTTT
NA	13	TRBV18	TRBJ1-5	NA	CASSSGLNQPQHF	TGTGCCAGCTCATCCGGACTCAATCAGCCCCAGCATTTT
TRBD1	13	TRBV5-5	TRBJ1-1	NA	CASSRGQHTEAFF	TGTGCCAGCAGCCGGGGACAGCACACTGAAGCTTTCTTT
NA	16	TRBV30	TRBJ1-6	once	CAWVGDGGSLNSPLHF	TGTGCCTGGGTGGGAGACGGCGGATCCTTAAATTCACCCCTCCACTTT
NA	13	TRBV6-5	TRBJ1-1	NA	CATLQNQGAEAFF	TGTGCCACCCTACAGAACCAGGGCGCTGAAGCTTTCTTT
NA	15	TRBV7-2	TRBJ2-7	NA	CASSLQPGEAYEQYF	TGTGCCAGCAGCTTACAACCGGGGGAGGCGTACGAGCAGTACTTC
TRBD2	17	TRBV5-1	TRBJ2-5	NA	CASSLDPSGGAQETQYF	TGCGCCAGCAGCTTGGACCCTAGCGGGGGGGCCCAAGAGACCCAGTACTTC
NA	15	TRBV27	TRBJ2-3	NA	CASSYGRQGSDTQYF	TGTGCCAGCAGTTATGGGAGGCAGGGCTCAGATACGCAGTATTTT
NA	14	TRBV2	TRBJ1-2	NA	CASTLTRSNYGYTF	TGTGCCAGCACCTTGACCCGGAGTAACTATGGCTACACCTTC
NA	11	TRBV6-5	TRBJ2-1	NA	CASRAYNEQFF	TGTGCCAGCAGAGCATACAATGAGCAGTTCTTC
TRBD1	14	TRBV6-5	TRBJ1-2	NA	CASSPVQGGPGYTF	TGTGCCAGCAGTCCCGTGCAGGGGGGACCTGGCTACACCTTC
TRBD1	11	TRBV10-1	TRBJ1-2	NA	CARRQGHGYTF	TGCGCCCGACGACAGGGGCACGGCTACACCTTC
NA	14	TRBV9	TRBJ1-2	NA	CASSVPWSGGDYTF	TGTGCCAGCAGCGTCCCCTGGTCTGGAGGGGACTACACCTTC
NA	14	TRBV5-1	TRBJ2-3	NA	CASRLDSGTDTQYF	TGCGCCAGCAGACTCGACTCGGGCACAGATACGCAGTATTTT
TRBD1	14	TRBV18	TRBJ2-4	NA	CASSSDRGKNIQYF	TGTGCCAGCTCATCGGACAGGGGGAAAAACATTCAGTACTTC
TRBD2	16	TRBV3-1/TRBV3-2	TRBJ2-1	NA	CASQTSGGTRGYEQFF	TGTGCCAGCCAAACTAGCGGGGGTACCCGGGGGTATGAGCAGTTCTTC
TRBD1	14	TRBV6-5	TRBJ2-7	NA	CASLRSGGRYEQYF	TGTGCCAGCCTGAGGTCAGGGGGACGTTACGAGCAGTACTTC
NA	15	TRBV9	TRBJ1-2	NA	CASRGGFEAEHGYTF	TGTGCCAGCAGAGGCGGGTTTGAAGCGGAACATGGCTACACCTTC
TRBD2	15	TRBV5-1	TRBJ2-1	NA	CASSLAGALSGEQFF	TGCGCCAGCAGCTTAGCGGGGGCCCTGTCGGGGGAGCAGTTCTTC
TRBD1	15	TRBV5-6	TRBJ1-6	few	CASSLGYRGGEPLHF	TGTGCCAGCAGCTTGGGGTACAGGGGGGGTGAACCCCTCCACTTT
TRBD1	20	TRBV19	TRBJ1-5	NA	CASSIDSSRGQGRYNQPQHF	TGTGCCAGTAGTATAGATAGTTCCCGGGGACAGGGGCGCTATAATCAGCCCCAGCATTTT
NA	14	TRBV11-3	TRBJ2-2	NA	CASSPSTGTGELFF	TGTGCCAGCAGCCCGTCGACTGGGACCGGGGAGCTGTTTTTT
NA	14	TRBV30	TRBJ1-2	NA	CASARLVGDYGYTF	TGTGCCTCCGCTCGGTTGGTCGGTGACTATGGCTACACCTTC
TRBD1	15	TRBV5-4	TRBJ1-1	few	CASSTKRQGSFEAFF	TGTGCCAGCAGCACCAAACGACAGGGATCCTTTGAAGCTTTCTTT
TRBD2	18	TRBV4-1	TRBJ2-2	NA	CASSQGGLAGVNTGELFF	TGCGCCAGCAGCCAGGGGGGACTAGCGGGAGTGAACACCGGGGAGCTGTTTTTT
TRBD2	16	TRBV14	TRBJ2-1	NA	CASSLRSGGAGDEQFF	TGTGCCAGCAGCCTTAGGAGCGGGGGGGCCGGCGATGAGCAGTTCTTC
NA	15	TRBV21-1	TRBJ1-6	NA	CASSKAAGVNSPLHF	TGTGCCAGCAGCAAAGCCGCAGGCGTGAATTCACCCCTCCACTTT
TRBD1	13	TRBV6-5	TRBJ1-2	NA	CASSRDSARSYTF	TGTGCCAGCAGTCGGGACAGTGCGAGGAGCTACACCTTC
TRBD1	13	TRBV25-1	TRBJ2-5	NA	CASSEYRGETQYF	TGTGCCAGCAGTGAGTACAGGGGTGAGACCCAGTACTTC
NA	13	TRBV12-3/TRBV12-4	TRBJ2-7	NA	CASSSQRFGEQYF	TGTGCCAGCAGTTCGCAGCGGTTCGGGGAGCAGTACTTC
NA	13	TRBV5-8	TRBJ2-5	NA	CASSFPERGTQYF	TGTGCCAGCAGCTTCCCGGAAAGGGGGACCCAGTACTTC
NA	16	TRBV29-1	TRBJ1-2	few	CSVEAARERGLGGYTF	TGCAGCGTTGAAGCCGCGCGTGAGCGGGGGCTCGGAGGCTACACCTTC